The rows below give T cell receptor beta chains drawn from one sample of a study of identical twins. TCRdb ran MiXCR on the 5' RACE reads and lists one entry per CDR3 protein. Of about 280,000 distinct CDR3 sequences listed, 8% to 9% were seen once; the top ten hold approximately 2.1%. This sample also belongs to another study, concerning yellow fever vaccine responses in identical twins.

Input material: memory (CD45RO+) T cells sorted from blood. All receptors derive from a young woman in good health. CDR3s include the opening cysteine and the closing phenylalanine or tryptophan. Fields, in order: D gene, V gene, J gene, CDR3 protein. The D gene is left open where the match is weak.

>TRBD2|TRBV4-2|TRBJ2-1
CASSQDLGGGGNEQFF
>NA|TRBV12-3/TRBV12-4|TRBJ2-3
CASSRNADTQYF
>TRBD2|TRBV10-2|TRBJ2-3
CASSESGLAGSSTDTQYF
>NA|TRBV28|TRBJ1-1
CASSAEFGYGGGTEAFF
>TRBD1|TRBV25-1|TRBJ2-3
CASSLPGGRADTQYF
>NA|TRBV3-1|TRBJ1-5
CASSHSAGSNQPQHF
>NA|TRBV7-9|TRBJ1-3
CASSFGGARDTIYF
>TRBD2|TRBV6-4|TRBJ2-3
CASSSGSGGRDTQYF
>TRBD1|TRBV29-1|TRBJ1-1
CSVGSPGTGGPEAFF
>NA|TRBV5-5|TRBJ2-1
CASSLGRGPSSYNEQFF
>NA|TRBV20-1|TRBJ1-5
CSASGRGGNQPQHF
>TRBD1|TRBV10-3|TRBJ2-5
CAIRGQGGNQETQYF
>NA|TRBV11-3|TRBJ2-1
CASSLDSQSEQFF
>NA|TRBV7-8|TRBJ1-2
CASSLDFYGYTF
>TRBD2|TRBV28|TRBJ2-3
CASSSLGRGGLADTQYF
>NA|TRBV7-6|TRBJ2-5
CASSLMGSQETQYF
>NA|TRBV20-1|TRBJ1-2
CSARDQTGALYGYTF
>NA|TRBV19|TRBJ2-3
CASSSRDRSTDTQYF
>NA|TRBV9|TRBJ2-7
CASSVEGTFYEQYF
>NA|TRBV12-3/TRBV12-4|TRBJ1-5
CASSFSGAGKPQHF
>NA|TRBV5-1|TRBJ2-1
CASSLEGLSYNEQFF
>TRBD2|TRBV20-1|TRBJ2-1
CSAPIFSGRANEQFF
>TRBD1|TRBV7-2|TRBJ1-2
CASSLAPGQDNYGYTF
>TRBD1|TRBV29-1|TRBJ2-3
CSVVTGVITDTQYF
>NA|TRBV5-5|TRBJ2-3
CASSFFTTPGTDTQYF
>NA|TRBV4-1|TRBJ1-2
CASSRGEGLVGGYTF